The source of this T cell receptor beta chain is a study of blood T cell repertoires in COVID-19. Trimming removed 0 bases at V and 3 bases at J, with 12 bases between. Germline assignment: CDR1 SGHRS and CDR2 YFSETQ. CDR3 size: 15 residues. TCRdb keeps only in-frame clones here, not all; method: immunoSEQ multiplex PCR. Of about 220,000 clones in the sample, around 85% are singletons; the top ten hold approximately 5.3%. The chain combines TRBV5-1 with TRBJ1-1, with D possibly TRBD1 on 5 matching bases. The material sequenced was peripheral blood. The sequence was collected from a human donor in a cohort sampled during active COVID-19. DNA for the CDR3: TGCGCCAGCAGCTTGGAGCAGGGAGGAGACACTGAAGCTTTCTTT. It specifies CASSLEQGGDTEAFF.